Presented here are 8 T cell receptor beta chains from one specimen sequenced in a study of blood T cells in healthy people across ages. Primed by a sample-barcoded 5' primer and a J-beta primer mix, a second PCR proceeded for about 7 to 11 cycles. A single record per CDR3 protein comes from TCRdb applying MiXCR to the 5' RACE reads. The table lists about 940,000 distinct CDR3 sequences, 40% to 60% of them singletons. The sequencing sample was made of blood. These receptors were obtained from a man aged 25-40 years in good health.

The chain combines TRBV11-2 with TRBJ2-3, with 8 bases aligning to TRBD2. The germline V gene has CDR1 SGHAT and CDR2 FQNNGV. This CDR3 spans 16 amino acids. The junction had 9 bases not matched to a gene; V was cut back by 1 base and J by 6 bases. The CDR3 bases are TGTGCCAGCAGCTTAGGGTGGCGGGGGGCCCCCGATACGCAGTATTTT. Amino acids: CASSLGWRGAPDTQYF.

Concerning this clonotype: Since a much larger clone is just one base distant, this may be a read error. The chain links TRBV4-2 to TRBJ2-5, with no clear D. The DNA end is more similar to TRBJ2-7, so the J call may be wrong. Germline V CDR1 and CDR2: LGHNA, YNFKEQ. This CDR3 spans 16 amino acids. CDR3 amino acids: CASSQVDTRTICEQYF. The CDR3 bases are TGTGCCAGCAGCCAAGTCGACACCCGGACGATCTGCGAGCAGTACTTC.

The CDR3, as DNA: TGTGCCAGCAGTTACTTATCCCCAGTTCGGACTAGCGGTTACAATGAGCAGTTCTTC. This encodes CASSYLSPVRTSGYNEQFF. The chain uses TRBV6-5 and TRBJ2-1; 10 bases line up with TRBD2. V trimming: 1 base; J trimming: 4 bases; junction bases outside the gene matches: 13. Germline CDR1 reads MNHEY; CDR2 reads SVGAGI. The CDR3 consists of 19 residues.

In its sample, this clonotype was seen a few times. This chain uses TRBV20-1 with TRBJ1-1, with D uncertain. The germline V gene has CDR1 DFQATT and CDR2 SNEGSKA (reference sequence). The CDR3 is made up of 12 amino acids. The germline V and J ends were trimmed by 6 bases and 2 bases, with 10 bases remaining between them. CDR3 in amino acids: CSAPVQNTEAFF. The CDR3 DNA reads as TGCAGTGCCCCAGTTCAAAACACTGAAGCTTTCTTT.

This clonotype was detected a few times. The gene calls are TRBV12-3 or TRBV12-4 and TRBJ2-7; D possibly matches TRBD1 or TRBD2 (6 bases each). V dropped 3 bases and J dropped 2 bases, with 14 bases sitting between them. The CDR3 totals 15 residues. CDR3 region: CASSFRLGGTYEQYF. CDR3 bases: TGTGCCAGCAGTTTTAGATTGGGGGGCACCTACGAGCAGTACTTC.

This clonotype was seen a handful of times. This chain connects TRBV7-2 to TRBJ2-2; D is unclear. Germline V CDR1 and CDR2: SGHTA, FQGNSA. V lost 3 bases and J lost 2, with 16 bases in between. The CDR3 is 17 amino acids. DNA of the CDR3: TGTGCCAGCAGCTTTTTTGAGCTAGTCCGTAACACCGGGGAGCTGTTTTTT. It specifies CASSFFELVRNTGELFF.

This clonotype appeared a few times. This rearrangement joins TRBV29-1 to TRBJ2-1; D ambiguous. The CDR3 is 15 amino acids. V lost 3 bases to trimming and J lost 5 bases, with 17 bases between them. Germline V lookup: CDR1 SQVTM, CDR2 ANQGSEA. The CDR3 coding sequence is TGCAGCGTTGACAAACGGGCCCTTATAAACAATGAGCAGTTCTTC. Its translation is CSVDKRALINNEQFF.

V gene TRBV3-1 combines with J gene TRBJ1-2, with D possibly TRBD1 on 6 matching bases. Trimming took 1 base from V and 8 from J, leaving 14 bases between them. The germline gives CDR1 LGHDT, CDR2 YNNKEL (reference sequence). This CDR3 region has 14 residues. CDR3 amino acids: CASSQGPGAAGYTF. CDR3 bases: TGTGCCAGCAGCCAAGGTCCGGGGGCGGCAGGCTACACCTTC.